There are a few counts of the clone carrying this T cell receptor beta chain. Its target is unknown. Healthy Caucasians provided all donations. TCRdb re-called the 5' RACE reads through MiXCR, storing one row per CDR3 protein. The table records 540,000 or so distinct CDR3 sequences, 20% to 25% of them present only once. This sample was included in a study of identical twins. The CDR3 contains 13 residues. Trimming left V 3 bases short and J 3 bases short, with 8 bases between. The germline gives CDR1 WSHSY, CDR2 SAAADI. General observations from the study: Insertions were reduced in abundant cord blood beta clonotypes but not in memory repertoires.

These same data were also listed under a study on yellow fever vaccine responses in identical twins.

The source material was CD4+ T cells sorted from blood. The rearrangement uses TRBV10-2 and TRBJ2-5; D gene uncertain. This TCR came from a woman under 30 in good health. The DNA of the CDR3 is TGCGCCAGCAGTGAAGTTCGAAAAGAGACCCAGTACTTC. It encodes CASSEVRKETQYF.